Each of the 8 T cell receptor beta chains below was sequenced from the same sample in a study of Ad26.COV2.S vaccination and SARS-CoV-2 variants. Indicated treatment: 15 to 20 received Ad26.COV2.S at low or high dose, single or two shots; about 5 received placebo; per-sample allocation not given. The study sampled participants on day 63 after the first vaccine or placebo injection. Some clones are missing from TCRdb's copy, which holds only in-frame ones; the method was immunoSEQ multiplex PCR. The sample contains 300,000 to 400,000 clones, around 87% of which appear only once. The starting material was peripheral blood, obtained in a trial of Ad26.COV2.S vaccine versus placebo. The source is a person between 18 and 65 years old who received the Ad26.COV2.S COVID-19 vaccine or a placebo.

This clone is a singleton in its sample. The rearrangement links TRBV25-1 to TRBJ2-7, with 7 bases identical to TRBD2. Germline lookup yields CDR1 MGHDK and CDR2 SYGVNS. The CDR3 is 17 amino acids. J was trimmed by 3 bases and V by 1 base; bases with no gene match: 12. As DNA, the CDR3 is TGTGCCAGCAGTGAATTCTCGCCGACGGGCGGGGGCTACGAGCAGTACTTC. Its protein product is CASSEFSPTGGGYEQYF.

This clone was recorded a few times. The chain links TRBV6-1 to TRBJ1-2, with 8 bases fitting TRBD1. CDR1 MNHNS and CDR2 SASEGT come from the germline V gene. There are 14 residues in the CDR3. Trimming took 3 bases from V and 2 from J; bases not matched to a gene: 2. The CDR3 loop reads CASSEAGGNYGYTF. CDR3 sequence (DNA): TGTGCCAGCAGTGAGGCAGGGGGCAACTATGGCTACACCTTC.

This chain connects TRBV7-2 to TRBJ2-5, with a weak D call TRBD1 (6 bases). V was cut by 4 bases and J by 5 bases, with 11 bases left in between. This CDR3 is built from 13 residues. From germline, CDR1 is SGHTA and CDR2 FQGNSA. CDR3 in DNA: TGTGCCAGCAGCTCGGTTAGGGGGGAGACCCAGTACTTC. Its translation: CASSSVRGETQYF.

V gene TRBV19 combines with J gene TRBJ1-1; possible D gene TRBD1, 5 bases. V lost 6 bases and J lost 7, with 12 bases in between. The CDR3 length is 12 residues. Germline V CDR1 and CDR2: LNHDA, SQIVND (reference sequence). CDR3 coding DNA: TGTGCCAGTAGCATGATCGGGGGTGAAGCTTTCTTT. Translating it yields CASSMIGGEAFF.

The chain combines TRBV5-6 with TRBJ2-1, with D maybe TRBD1 (6 bases). The germline V and J ends were trimmed by 4 bases and 5 bases, with 10 bases remaining between them. Per the germline V gene, CDR1 is SGHDT and CDR2 is YYEEEE. The CDR3 consists of 13 residues. The CDR3 loop is CASSVWTDNEQFF. Here the CDR3 DNA reads TGTGCCAGCAGCGTCTGGACAGACAATGAGCAGTTCTTC.

The chain recombines TRBV6-5 with TRBJ2-7; no clear D. The CDR3 runs 14 residues. Trimming stripped 4 bases from V and 6 bases from J, with 16 bases between. CDR1 MNHEY and CDR2 SVGAGI come from the germline V gene. The DNA for the CDR3 is TGTGCCAGCAGTTCATCCACCCACTCAGGCGAGCAGTACTTC. As protein: CASSSSTHSGEQYF.

The V gene is TRBV11-2, the J gene TRBJ2-3; D possibly uses TRBD1 or TRBD2 (6 bases each). The length of the CDR3 is 16 residues. Germline lookup yields CDR1 SGHAT and CDR2 FQNNGV. V was shortened by 5 bases and J by 3 bases, with 18 bases between the two germline ends. This CDR3 reads CASSLTGAEETDTQYF. CDR3 in DNA: TGTGCCAGCAGCCTCACGGGGGCTGAAGAAACAGATACGCAGTATTTT.

The chain uses TRBV28 and TRBJ2-5; D gene ambiguous. Looked up from germline, CDR1 is MDHEN and CDR2 is SYDVKM. CDR3 size: 13 residues. V was cut by 3 bases and J by 2 bases, with 7 bases left in between. The CDR3 region has the DNA TGTGCCAGCAGTTTCACCCTTCAAGAGACCCAGTACTTC. Protein: CASSFTLQETQYF. The variable domain in full, completed from reference TRBV28 and TRBJ2-5, reads DVKVTQSSRYLVKRTGEKVFLECVQDMDHENMFWYRQDPGLGLRLIYFSYDVKMKEKGDIPEGYSVSREKKERFSLILESASTNQTSMYLCASSFTLQETQYFGPGTRLLVL.